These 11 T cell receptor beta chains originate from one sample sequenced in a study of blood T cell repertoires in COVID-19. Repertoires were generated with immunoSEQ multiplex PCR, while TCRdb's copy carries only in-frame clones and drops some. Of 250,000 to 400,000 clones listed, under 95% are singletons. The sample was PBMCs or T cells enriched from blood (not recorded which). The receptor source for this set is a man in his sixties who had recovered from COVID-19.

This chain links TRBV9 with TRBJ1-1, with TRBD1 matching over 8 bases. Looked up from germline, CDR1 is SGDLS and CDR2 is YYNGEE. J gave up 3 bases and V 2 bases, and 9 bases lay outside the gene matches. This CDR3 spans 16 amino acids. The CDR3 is CASSVGRGRVDTEAFF. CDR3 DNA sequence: TGTGCCAGCAGCGTCGGCAGGGGGCGAGTGGACACTGAAGCTTTCTTT.

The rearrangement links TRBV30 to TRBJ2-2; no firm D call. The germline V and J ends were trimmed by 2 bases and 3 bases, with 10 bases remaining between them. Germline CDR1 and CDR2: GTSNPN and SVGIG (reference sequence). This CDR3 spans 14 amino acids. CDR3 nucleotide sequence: TGTGCCTGGAGTCTGGTCAGATACACCGGGGAGCTGTTTTTT. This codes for CAWSLVRYTGELFF.

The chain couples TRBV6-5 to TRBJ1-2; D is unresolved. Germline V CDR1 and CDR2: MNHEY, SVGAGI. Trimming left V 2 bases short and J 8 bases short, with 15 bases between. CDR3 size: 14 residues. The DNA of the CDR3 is TGTGCCAGCAGTTACGGCGGAAGCGCCTGGGGCTACACCTTC. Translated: CASSYGGSAWGYTF.

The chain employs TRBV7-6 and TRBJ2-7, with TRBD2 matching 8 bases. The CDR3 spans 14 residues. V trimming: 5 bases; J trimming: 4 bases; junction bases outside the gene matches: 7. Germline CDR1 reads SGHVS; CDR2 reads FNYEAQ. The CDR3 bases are TGTGCCAGCAGCCCCAGCGGGGGTGGGTACGAGCAGTACTTC. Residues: CASSPSGGGYEQYF. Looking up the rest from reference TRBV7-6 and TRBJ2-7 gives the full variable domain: GAGVSQSPRYKVTKRGQDVALRCDPISGHVSLYWYRQALGQGPEFLTYFNYEAQQDKSGLPNDRFSAERPEGSISTLTIQRTEQRDSAMYRCASSPSGGGYEQYFGPGTRLTVT.

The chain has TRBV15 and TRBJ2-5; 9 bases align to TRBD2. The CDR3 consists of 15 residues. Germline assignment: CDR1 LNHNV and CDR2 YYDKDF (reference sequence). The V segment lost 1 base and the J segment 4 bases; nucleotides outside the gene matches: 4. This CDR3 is CATSRALAGSETQYF. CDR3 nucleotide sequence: TGTGCCACCAGCAGAGCACTAGCGGGTTCAGAGACCCAGTACTTC.

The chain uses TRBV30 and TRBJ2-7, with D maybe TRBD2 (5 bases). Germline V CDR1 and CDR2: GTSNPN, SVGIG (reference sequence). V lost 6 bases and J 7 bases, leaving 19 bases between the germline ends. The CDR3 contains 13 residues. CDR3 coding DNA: TGTGCCTGCATGGGGAAGCGGAGCTATGAGCAGTACTTC. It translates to CACMGKRSYEQYF.

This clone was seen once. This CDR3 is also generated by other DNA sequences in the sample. CDR3 in amino acids: CASSLGAGQPQHF. CDR3 bases: TGTGCCAGCAGCTTAGGGGCAGGGCAGCCCCAGCATTTT. The chain links TRBV7-2 to TRBJ1-5; D possibly corresponds to TRBD1 (5 bases). This CDR3 has 13 residues. The V end lost 1 base, the J end lost 7 bases, and 8 bases lay between the germline ends. From germline, CDR1 is SGHTA and CDR2 FQGNSA.

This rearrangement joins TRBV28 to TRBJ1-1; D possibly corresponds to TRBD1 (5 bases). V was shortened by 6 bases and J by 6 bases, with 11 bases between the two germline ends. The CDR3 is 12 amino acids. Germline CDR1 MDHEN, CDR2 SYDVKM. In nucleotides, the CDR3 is TGTGCCAGCAGGGTTACAGGTTCTGAAGCTTTCTTT. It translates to CASRVTGSEAFF. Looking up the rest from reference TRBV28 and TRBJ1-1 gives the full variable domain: DVKVTQSSRYLVKRTGEKVFLECVQDMDHENMFWYRQDPGLGLRLIYFSYDVKMKEKGDIPEGYSVSREKKERFSLILESASTNQTSMYLCASRVTGSEAFFGQGTRLTVV.

DNA for the CDR3: TGTGCCAGCAGCCCCGGGTTCCACAGGACCGAGACCCAGTACTTC. This encodes CASSPGFHRTETQYF. This chain links TRBV7-9 with TRBJ2-5; tentatively, D is TRBD1 (5 bases). Trimming left V 5 bases short and J 5 bases short, with 18 bases between. This CDR3 has 15 residues. In germline, CDR1 is SEHNR, CDR2 FQNEAQ (reference sequence).

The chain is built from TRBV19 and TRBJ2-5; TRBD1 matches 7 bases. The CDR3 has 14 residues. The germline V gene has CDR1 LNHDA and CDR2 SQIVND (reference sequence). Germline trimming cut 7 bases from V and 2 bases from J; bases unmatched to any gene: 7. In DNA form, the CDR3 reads TGTGCCAGTAACACGGGACAGCTACAAGAGACCCAGTACTTC. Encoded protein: CASNTGQLQETQYF.

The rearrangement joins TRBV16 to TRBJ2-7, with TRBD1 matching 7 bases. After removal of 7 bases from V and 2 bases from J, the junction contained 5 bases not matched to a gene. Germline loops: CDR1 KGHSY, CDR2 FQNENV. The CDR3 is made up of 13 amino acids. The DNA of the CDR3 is TGTGCCAGCAACCGGGACAGACCCTACGAGCAGTACTTC. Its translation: CASNRDRPYEQYF.